The present entry profiles one T cell receptor (beta chain) with its context. Its antigen is not identified. This entry is derived from a study of shared clonotypes between healthy human individuals. Study-wide points: Tissue TCR repertoires likely differ from these blood-only repertoires.

This CDR3 has 21 amino acids. Germline assignment: CDR1 SGHRS and CDR2 YFSETQ. V lost 3 bases and J lost 0; bases outside the gene matches: 19. The method was immunoSEQ multiplex PCR; TCRdb's version includes in-frame clones alone and lacks a portion of them. This sample has about 2.3 million clones, with 92% found just once. Healthy HIV-negative adults without recent acute infections or vaccinations served as donors. The split of CD4+ cells yielded CD45RA+ naive and CD45RA-negative memory subsets. The sequencing input was naive CD4+ T cells from PBMCs. The subset here: CD45RA+ positively selected. This TCR was sampled from a man aged 18 to 30 in good health. Some clones in this sample may be carry-over from other donors' samples. The V call is TRBV5-1, the J call TRBJ2-2, with 8 bases that match TRBD2. The CDR3: CASSSPGGEGVRDSNTGELFF. The CDR3 DNA is TGCGCCAGCAGCTCCCCGGGAGGGGAGGGAGTTCGAGACTCGAACACCGGGGAGCTGTTTTTT.